This T cell receptor beta chain was documented in a study of blood T cell repertoires in COVID-19. Clones were read by immunoSEQ multiplex PCR, and TCRdb kept only the in-frame ones, dropping some. The repertoire holds over 150,000 clones, with 75% to 90% as singletons. The CDR3 totals 13 residues. Trimming cost V 3 bases and J 5 bases, with 10 bases left between them. Germline V lookup: CDR1 SGHTA, CDR2 FQGNSA. The source is a woman between 65 and 79 years old with COVID-19, enrolled during active disease. The chain recombines TRBV7-2 with TRBJ2-5, with D perhaps matching TRBD2 (5 bases). The sample was peripheral blood. DNA for the CDR3: TGTGCCAGCAGCTTGGAATGGGAGGAGACCCAGTACTTC. It codes for CASSLEWEETQYF.